This T cell receptor beta chain stems from a study of T cells in women clearing cervical HPV infection. Study-wide findings and caveats: Repertoire richness, not evenness, was significantly elevated in CIN3+ cases versus controls. TRBV6-7 abundance was lower in cases than controls (roughly 0.11% versus 0.16%).

HPV was found by MY09/MY11 PCR and dot-blot genotyping. Sequencing was performed with immunoSEQ multiplex PCR; in TCRdb, only in-frame clones are kept and a portion is missing. The sample features about 12,000 clones, with roughly 10% in its top ten. As regards this clone: Its antigen is unidentified. With the read ending 3 residues before the CDR3 end, the germline J gene is used to fill in that end.

The length of the CDR3 is 11 residues. Germline-derived CDR1 and CDR2 are GTSNPN and SVGIG (reference sequence). This TCR was sampled from a woman aged 18-69 years with a cervical HPV16 infection that either progressed to CIN3+ or cleared (not recorded which). The gene calls are TRBV30 and TRBJ1-4; 8 positions agree with TRBD1. Material: blood buffy coat. The sequenced CDR3 bases are TGTGCCTCGGACAGGGCCAACGTA. Translating it yields CASDRANV. In full, the CDR3 is CASDRANVLFF.